These 24 T cell receptor beta chains were all obtained from the same sample, sequenced in a study of Tregs in tolerant kidney transplant recipients. Data came from immunoSEQ multiplex PCR; TCRdb stores just in-frame clones and leaves some out. The data contain approximately 98,000 clones, 90% of them singletons. The sequenced sample was CD4+ T cells from blood, obtained before the transplant. These receptors originate from a human donor who received a combined kidney and bone marrow transplant.

The rearrangement uses TRBV5-4 and TRBJ2-7; 10 bases are a match to TRBD1. J lost 7 bases, V lost 0 bases, and 7 bases had no gene match. The V gene's germline CDR1 is SGHNT and CDR2 YYREEE (reference sequence). There are 15 residues in the CDR3. CDR3 nucleotides: TGTGCCAGCAGCTTGGAGGGACAGGGGTTGAGGGAGCAGTACTTC. Translation gives CASSLEGQGLREQYF.

The chain combines TRBV13 with TRBJ2-5; 9 bases match TRBD1. Germline lookup yields CDR1 PRHDT and CDR2 FYEKMQ (reference sequence). The V gene end was trimmed by 5 bases and the J gene end by 0 bases; junction bases not matched to a gene: 22. This CDR3 has 21 residues. The CDR3 reads CASSTAGTGFPAGPDQETQYF. In nucleotides, the CDR3 is TGTGCCAGCAGCACGGCCGGGACAGGGTTTCCAGCGGGCCCCGACCAAGAGACCCAGTACTTC.

The rearrangement uses TRBV25-1 and TRBJ1-4; D is ambiguous. The CDR3 extends over 14 amino acids. The germline V gene has CDR1 MGHDK and CDR2 SYGVNS. Trimming removed 4 bases at V and 5 bases at J, with 11 bases between. In DNA form, the CDR3 reads TGTGCCAGCAGTGGGTTAGTCCCAAATGAAAAACTGTTTTTT. It specifies CASSGLVPNEKLFF. The variable domain in full, with the rest retrieved from reference TRBV25-1 and TRBJ1-4, is EADIYQTPRYLVIGTGKKITLECSQTMGHDKMYWYQQDPGMELHLIHYSYGVNSTEKGDLSSESTVSRIRTEHFPLTLESARPSHTSQYLCASSGLVPNEKLFFGSGTQLSVL.

The chain joins TRBV10-3 to TRBJ1-2, with a possible D match to TRBD1 (5 bases). The V and J ends lost 10 bases and 4 bases respectively, with 19 bases between them. This CDR3 comprises 14 residues. Germline V gene data show CDR1 as ENHRY and CDR2 as SYGVKD. In DNA form, the CDR3 reads TGTGCCACCGGGGGGGATGGGGCAGGCTATGGCTACACCTTC. Amino acids: CATGGDGAGYGYTF.

V usage is TRBV9 and J usage is TRBJ1-1, with 7 bases fitting TRBD1. Losses at the gene ends were 3 bases for V and 4 bases for J; bases not matched to a gene: 9. The length of the CDR3 is 15 residues. Per the germline V gene, CDR1 is SGDLS and CDR2 is YYNGEE. In DNA form, the CDR3 reads TGTGCCAGCAGCGGAACACAGGGGAGTAGCACTGAAGCTTTCTTT. It is translated as CASSGTQGSSTEAFF.

The genes are TRBV5-1 and TRBJ2-5; weak D call: TRBD1 (5 bases). Germline values: CDR1 SGHRS, CDR2 YFSETQ. The V end was cut by 0 bases, the J end by 4 bases, with 10 bases between. The CDR3 is 14 residues long. The CDR3 nucleotides read TGCGCCAGCAGCTTGGTAGCCCAGGGAGAGACCCAGTACTTC. It translates to CASSLVAQGETQYF.

The genes are TRBV5-1 and TRBJ2-6; D is ambiguous. V dropped 1 base and J dropped 2 bases, with 16 bases sitting between them. The V gene's germline CDR1 is SGHRS and CDR2 YFSETQ. This CDR3 region has 18 residues. Here the CDR3 reads CASSLSWQARTGANVLTF. CDR3 nucleotides: TGCGCCAGCAGCTTGTCGTGGCAGGCCCGGACTGGGGCCAACGTCCTGACTTTC.

The CDR3 sequence: CASSTRTGLGNTIYF. CDR3 nucleotides: TGTGCCAGCAGCACTAGGACAGGGCTTGGAAACACCATATATTTT. The chain joins TRBV9 to TRBJ1-3, with TRBD1 matching over 8 bases. V trimming: 4 bases; J trimming: 3 bases; junction bases outside the gene matches: 6. The germline gives CDR1 SGDLS, CDR2 YYNGEE. The CDR3 has 15 residues.

The chain joins TRBV4-2 to TRBJ1-2; D is uncertain. Trimming shortened V by 1 base and J by 4 bases, and 16 bases separated the two germline ends. There are 16 residues in the CDR3. Germline loops: CDR1 LGHNA, CDR2 YNFKEQ. The CDR3 DNA is TGTGCCAGCAGCCAAGTCGGACTCCTCCAGACCTATGGCTACACCTTC. Protein sequence: CASSQVGLLQTYGYTF.

This sequence joins TRBV30 and TRBJ2-7, with 9 nucleotides matching TRBD1. From germline, CDR1 is GTSNPN and CDR2 SVGIG (reference sequence). The CDR3 loop spans 14 amino acids. With V trimmed by 3 bases and J by 2 bases, 5 bases remained unmatched. The CDR3 loop reads CAWRLQGAPYEQYF. DNA for the CDR3: TGTGCCTGGAGATTACAGGGGGCCCCCTACGAGCAGTACTTC.

The chain couples TRBV28 to TRBJ1-1, with D unresolved. Germline assignment: CDR1 MDHEN and CDR2 SYDVKM. The CDR3 contains 16 residues. Deletions cut 2 bases from V and 1 base from J, with 14 bases between. CDR3 nucleotides: TGTGCCAGCAGTTTAACTGAGGGTGGGGAGAACACTGAAGCTTTCTTT. This codes for CASSLTEGGENTEAFF.

The CDR3 DNA follows: TGTGCCTGGAGGCCTCGGACTAAAGGAGGCTATGGCTACACCTTC. Residues: CAWRPRTKGGYGYTF. V is TRBV30 and J is TRBJ1-2; D unclear. Trimming left V 3 bases short and J 4 bases short, with 18 bases between. The germline V gene has CDR1 GTSNPN and CDR2 SVGIG (reference sequence). The CDR3 is 15 amino acids.

The chain recombines TRBV19 with TRBJ2-7; 10 bases are shared with TRBD1. Trimming removed 5 bases from V and 7 bases from J; junction bases left unmatched: 5. The CDR3 is 13 amino acids. Looked up from germline, CDR1 is LNHDA and CDR2 is SQIVND (reference sequence). The CDR3 loop is CASSHGQGGEQYF. Here the CDR3 DNA reads TGTGCCAGTAGTCACGGACAGGGGGGAGAGCAGTACTTC.

The chain links TRBV6-1 to TRBJ2-1, with 8 bases fitting TRBD1. Trimming cost V 7 bases and J 4 bases; bases outside gene matches: 3. The CDR3 spans 13 residues. Germline values: CDR1 MNHNS, CDR2 SASEGT. This CDR3 reads CASTGTGYNEQFF. For the CDR3, the DNA is TGTGCCAGCACCGGGACAGGTTACAATGAGCAGTTCTTC.

The chain couples TRBV2 to TRBJ2-7; D possibly corresponds to TRBD2 (6 bases). CDR3 length: 15 amino acids. V dropped 5 bases and J dropped 3 bases, with 17 bases sitting between them. In germline, CDR1 is SNHLY, CDR2 FYNNEI. The CDR3 loop is CASSNSWDFRYEQYF. The CDR3, as DNA: TGTGCCAGCAGTAACAGCTGGGACTTCCGCTACGAGCAGTACTTC.

This clone appeared a few times. The chain employs TRBV11-2 and TRBJ1-3, with no clear D. V lost 5 bases and J 5 bases, leaving 16 bases between the germline ends. The CDR3 is 15 residues long. Per the germline V gene, CDR1 is SGHAT and CDR2 is FQNNGV. The CDR3 coding sequence is TGTGCCAGCAGCCCCTACACCGGGAATAGAAACACCATATATTTT. Translating it yields CASSPYTGNRNTIYF.

The rearrangement links TRBV6-1 to TRBJ1-2; D call uncertain. Trimming removed 6 bases at V and 4 bases at J, with 9 bases between. Germline V lookup: CDR1 MNHNS, CDR2 SASEGT. CDR3 size: 12 residues. This CDR3 is CASSYRVYGYTF. CDR3 DNA: TGTGCCAGCAGCTACCGGGTCTATGGCTACACCTTC.

This chain uses TRBV18 with TRBJ2-5; perhaps TRBD2 as D (5 bases). Trimming shortened V by 6 bases and J by 4 bases, and 15 bases separated the two germline ends. Looked up from germline, CDR1 is KGHSH and CDR2 is LQKENI. This CDR3 region has 14 residues. Written as DNA, the CDR3 is TGTGCCAGCTCCTCCGGGGTCGGGCCAGAGACCCAGTACTTC. Its protein is CASSSGVGPETQYF. Supplemented by reference TRBV18 and TRBJ2-5, the full variable domain reads NAGVMQNPRHLVRRRGQEARLRCSPMKGHSHVYWYRQLPEEGLKFMVYLQKENIIDESGMPKERFSAEFPKEGPSILRIQQVVRGDSAAYFCASSSGVGPETQYFGPGTRLLVL.

The gene calls are TRBV5-5 and TRBJ2-2, with D unresolved. Looked up from germline, CDR1 is SGHKS and CDR2 is YYEKEE (reference sequence). The CDR3 has 14 amino acids. Trimming stripped 1 base from V and 3 bases from J, with 7 bases between. The CDR3: CASSLILDTGELFF. The CDR3, as DNA: TGTGCCAGCAGCTTGATCCTCGACACCGGGGAGCTGTTTTTT.

This clone was detected only once. The V call is TRBV2, the J call TRBJ2-6, with TRBD2 matching over 13 bases. The junction had 10 bases not matched to a gene; V was cut back by 5 bases and J by 0 bases. This CDR3 contains 20 residues. Germline V gene lookup returns CDR1 SNHLY and CDR2 FYNNEI. In DNA, the CDR3 is TGTGCCAGCAGTACCTCCGGGACTAGCGGGGATAGCTCTGGGGCCAACGTCCTGACTTTC. Translation gives CASSTSGTSGDSSGANVLTF.

CDR3 sequence: CASSPGTVHDNQPQHF. DNA for the CDR3: TGTGCCAGCAGTCCGGGGACAGTCCATGACAATCAGCCCCAGCATTTT. The rearrangement uses TRBV28 and TRBJ1-5, with 7 bases aligning to TRBD1. CDR1 and CDR2 from the germline V gene are MDHEN and SYDVKM. The CDR3 loop spans 16 amino acids. V was clipped by 5 bases and J by 3 bases; unmatched bases: 10.

This sequence joins TRBV5-4 and TRBJ1-2, with 9 bases aligning to TRBD1. This CDR3 has 19 residues. CDR1 and CDR2 (germline): SGHNT, YYREEE (reference sequence). Losses at the gene ends were 3 bases for V and 4 bases for J; bases not matched to a gene: 19. The CDR3 bases are TGTGCCAGCAGCTATACAGTTTTCCCCGGGACAGGGTCACTCTATGGCTACACCTTC. Translated: CASSYTVFPGTGSLYGYTF. The full variable domain, with the rest looked up from reference TRBV5-4 and TRBJ1-2, is ETGVTQSPTHLIKTRGQQVTLRCSSQSGHNTVSWYQQALGQGPQFIFQYYREEENGRGNFPPRFSGLQFPNYSSELNVNALELDDSALYLCASSYTVFPGTGSLYGYTFGSGTRLTVV.

This chain connects TRBV5-4 to TRBJ1-1; 8 positions agree with TRBD1. V was pared by 4 bases and J by 5 bases, with 19 bases of the junction left unmatched. Per the germline V gene, CDR1 is SGHNT and CDR2 is YYREEE (reference sequence). This CDR3 contains 18 residues. CDR3 nucleotide sequence: TGTGCCAGCAGCCTGCGGCAGGGGGCCTCGCTGATTCGAACTGAAGCTTTCTTT. It codes for CASSLRQGASLIRTEAFF.

CDR3 DNA: TGTGCCATCAGTGCCGAGGACAGGAGCACCCTACCTCCTTACTTC. Its translation is CAISAEDRSTLPPYF. V and J are TRBV10-3 and TRBJ2-5, with TRBD1 matching over 7 bases. The V gene's germline CDR1 is ENHRY and CDR2 SYGVKD. The CDR3 length is 15 residues. V trimming: 4 bases; J trimming: 14 bases; junction bases outside the gene matches: 19.